The sequence of this T cell receptor (beta chain) was determined in a study of blood T cells in healthy people across ages. A second PCR of 7 to 11 cycles used a sample-barcoded 5' primer and a J-beta primer mix. TCRdb analysed the 5' RACE reads with MiXCR anew, one entry per CDR3 protein. In the table there are 550,000 to 600,000 distinct CDR3 sequences, 27% of which are singletons. Trimming shortened V by 4 bases and J by 4 bases, and 13 bases separated the two germline ends. The CDR3 loop spans 14 amino acids. Looked up from germline, CDR1 is SNHLY and CDR2 is FYNNEI. The chain uses TRBV2 and TRBJ1-2; unclear D gene. The receptor was isolated from a woman aged 65 to 85 in good health. The sample consisted of blood. The CDR3, as DNA: TGTGCCAGCAGTGTAGCCTCCGCACGCTATGGCTACACCTTC. Translated: CASSVASARYGYTF.